The source of this T cell receptor beta chain is a study of a mutant IDH1 vaccine in newly diagnosed glioma (dated by TCRdb to the early 2020s). Context from the whole study: Vaccination was initiated 4-6 weeks after radiotherapy alone, or concurrently with temozolomide cycles in the chemotherapy-containing groups. Of the roughly 34 treated patients, approximately 62% were male and approximately 40% were female, and the mean age was around 40 years. Prior to enrollment, patients had been given standard therapy consisting of radiotherapy alone, temozolomide alone, or radiochemotherapy with temozolomide, with the combination given to most patients. Visit V12 was the week-35 safety follow-up and visit V13 was the week-47 end of study. Peripheral blood was drawn at six visits: V03 (baseline), V05, V07, V10, V12 and V13. Longitudinal TCRB deep sequencing was done for 25 treated patients, wherever samples were available for exploratory analyses. Study-wide findings and limitations: Immune responses induced by the vaccine were seen in approximately 93% of patients across multiple MHC alleles. Pseudoprogression appeared unrelated to alterations in the top peripheral T cell clonotypes detected by TCRB sequencing. Selection of PBMC samples for TCRB deep sequencing was based on availability. It was noted by the authors that analyses of patient blood samples could not be reproduced owing to sample limitations.

Per the publication, the time point label means: week 35, safety follow-up. Each vaccine dose, consisting of 300 ug of a 20-mer mutant IDH1 peptide in Montanide, was administered subcutaneously with topical imiquimod. Patients were given eight vaccinations, in weeks 1, 3, 5, 7, 11, 15, 19 and 23, which matched visits V03 through V10. All donors had newly diagnosed IDH1-mutant astrocytomas of WHO grade 3 or 4 that showed loss of nuclear ATRX. The samples were drawn from NOA16, a multicentre, single-arm, open-label phase I trial in Germany that tested a mutant IDH1 peptide vaccine in humans for the first time. Genomic DNA for TCRB sequencing was extracted from EDTA blood using the DNeasy Blood and Tissue Kit. Turning to this clone: What this receptor recognizes is not known. No much larger clone is present one base from it, and per-base qualities are unavailable.

Reading from cysteine to phenylalanine, the CDR3 counts 16 amino acids. The kept DNA is CDR3 alone, 48 bases in frame from the first base. The germline V gene (reference sequence) sets CDR1 to LNHNV and CDR2 to YYDKDF. Trimming takes 0 bases from V and 5 bases from J, and the germline ends sit 14 bases apart. The receptor library was made with the immunoSEQ multiplex PCR assay. Following the manufacturer's protocol, the hsTCRB Kit was used to amplify rearranged TCR beta chain sequences. TCRB libraries were sequenced on an Illumina MiSeq. In the source study's methods: The proprietary platform of the kit vendor was used for demultiplexing, trimming and gene mapping. The clones in this table, taken by TCRdb from immuneACCESS, are in-frame only. Not every clone is retained; where verified, under half of the shortfall comes from an unresolved V gene, and the cause of the rest is unknown. V, J and clone size are those of that table, while D and trimming were read from the DNA. In this sample the table shows 45,000 or so clones, about 86% of which occur a single time. The ten most abundant clones make up approximately 4.7% of the sample.

The sample in question was PBMCs, obtained from a glioma patient whose treatment included an IDH1 peptide vaccine. The clonotype comes from a woman in her thirties or forties with glioma. Some clones in this sample may be carry-over from other donors' samples. The chain is encoded by TRBV15 joined to TRBJ2-1; the D gene cannot be resolved reliably. The encoded CDR3 is CATSREHSEGHNEQFF. The bases are TGTGCCACCAGCAGAGAACATTCGGAAGGCCACAATGAGCAGTTCTTC.